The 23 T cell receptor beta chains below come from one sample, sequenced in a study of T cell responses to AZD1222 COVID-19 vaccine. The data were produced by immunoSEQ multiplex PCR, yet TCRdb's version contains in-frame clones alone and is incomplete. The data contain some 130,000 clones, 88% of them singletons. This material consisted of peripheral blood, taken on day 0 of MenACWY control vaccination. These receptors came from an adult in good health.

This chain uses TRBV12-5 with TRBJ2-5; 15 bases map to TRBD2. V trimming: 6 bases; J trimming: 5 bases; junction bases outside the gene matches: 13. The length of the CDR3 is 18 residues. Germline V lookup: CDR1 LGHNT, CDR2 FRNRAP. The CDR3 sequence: CASGSPSGLAGGRETQYF. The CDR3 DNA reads TGTGCTAGTGGCTCTCCCTCGGGACTAGCGGGAGGTCGCGAGACCCAGTACTTC.

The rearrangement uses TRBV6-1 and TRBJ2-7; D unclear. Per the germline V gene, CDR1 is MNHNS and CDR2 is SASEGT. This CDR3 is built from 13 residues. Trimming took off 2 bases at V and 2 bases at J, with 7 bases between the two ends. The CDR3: CASSETTTYEQYF. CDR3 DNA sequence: TGTGCCAGCAGTGAAACGACAACCTACGAGCAGTACTTC.

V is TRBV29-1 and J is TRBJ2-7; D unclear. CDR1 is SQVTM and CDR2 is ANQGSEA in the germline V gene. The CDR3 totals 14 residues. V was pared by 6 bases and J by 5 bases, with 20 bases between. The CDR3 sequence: CSVDPGGMSDEQYF. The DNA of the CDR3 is TGCAGCGTCGACCCGGGCGGCATGTCTGACGAGCAGTACTTC.

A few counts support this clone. The CDR3 region has the DNA TGTGCCAGCAGTCGGAGCGGGTCCACTGAAGCTTTCTTT. Amino acid sequence: CASSRSGSTEAFF. This chain uses TRBV28 with TRBJ1-1; the D is unclear. V was trimmed by 5 bases and J by 4 bases, leaving 11 bases between them. From germline, CDR1 is MDHEN and CDR2 SYDVKM. This CDR3 spans 13 amino acids.

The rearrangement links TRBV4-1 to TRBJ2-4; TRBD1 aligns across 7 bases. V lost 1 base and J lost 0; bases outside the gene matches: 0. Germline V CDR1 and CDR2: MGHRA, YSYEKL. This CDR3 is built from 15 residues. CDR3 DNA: TGCGCCAGCAGCCAAGGACAGGGAGCCAAAAACATTCAGTACTTC. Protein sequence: CASSQGQGAKNIQYF.

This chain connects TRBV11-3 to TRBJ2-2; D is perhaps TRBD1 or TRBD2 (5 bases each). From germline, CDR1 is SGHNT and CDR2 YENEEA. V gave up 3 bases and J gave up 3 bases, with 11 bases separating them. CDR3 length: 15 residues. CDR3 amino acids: CASSFNRDHTGELFF. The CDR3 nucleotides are TGTGCCAGCAGCTTCAACCGGGACCACACCGGGGAGCTGTTTTTT.

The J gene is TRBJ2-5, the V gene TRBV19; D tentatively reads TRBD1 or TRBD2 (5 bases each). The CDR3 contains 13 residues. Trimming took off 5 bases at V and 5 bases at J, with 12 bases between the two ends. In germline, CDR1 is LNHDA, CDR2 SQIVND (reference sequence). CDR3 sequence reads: CASSEGRAETQYF. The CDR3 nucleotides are TGTGCCAGTAGTGAGGGACGAGCGGAGACCCAGTACTTC.

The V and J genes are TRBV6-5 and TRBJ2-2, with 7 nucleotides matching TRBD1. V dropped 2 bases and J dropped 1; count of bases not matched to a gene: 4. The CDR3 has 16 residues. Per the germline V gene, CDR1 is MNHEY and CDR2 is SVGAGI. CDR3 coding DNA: TGTGCCAGCAGTTACAAAGGGACAGTGAACACCGGGGAGCTGTTTTTT. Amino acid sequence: CASSYKGTVNTGELFF.

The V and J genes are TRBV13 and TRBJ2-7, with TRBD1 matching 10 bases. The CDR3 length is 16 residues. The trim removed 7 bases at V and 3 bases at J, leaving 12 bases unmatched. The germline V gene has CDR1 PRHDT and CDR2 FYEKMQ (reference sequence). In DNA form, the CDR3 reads TGTGCCAGCACCCACCTTTCCGGGACAGGGGTCTACGAGCAGTACTTC. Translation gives CASTHLSGTGVYEQYF. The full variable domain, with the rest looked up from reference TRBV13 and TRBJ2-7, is AAGVIQSPRHLIKEKRETATLKCYPIPRHDTVYWYQQGPGQDPQFLISFYEKMQSDKGSIPDRFSAQQFSDYHSELNMSSLELGDSALYFCASTHLSGTGVYEQYFGPGTRLTVT.

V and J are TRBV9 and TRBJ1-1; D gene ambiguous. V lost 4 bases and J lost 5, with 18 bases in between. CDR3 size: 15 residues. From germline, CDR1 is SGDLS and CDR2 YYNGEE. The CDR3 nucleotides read TGTGCCAGCAGCCCCGGTTCAGGAGCGAATACTGAAGCTTTCTTT. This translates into CASSPGSGANTEAFF.

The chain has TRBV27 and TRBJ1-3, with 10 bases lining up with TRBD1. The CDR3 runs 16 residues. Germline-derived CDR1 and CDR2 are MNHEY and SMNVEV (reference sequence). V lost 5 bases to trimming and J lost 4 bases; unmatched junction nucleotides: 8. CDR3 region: CASSLLGTGVGNTIYF. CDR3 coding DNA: TGTGCCAGCAGTCTCCTCGGGACAGGGGTCGGAAACACCATATATTTT.

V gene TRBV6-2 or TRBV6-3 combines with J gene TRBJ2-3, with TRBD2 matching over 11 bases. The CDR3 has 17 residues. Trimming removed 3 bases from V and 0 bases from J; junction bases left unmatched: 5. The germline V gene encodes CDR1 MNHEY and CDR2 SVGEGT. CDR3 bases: TGTGCCAGCAGTTATATAGCGGGGGGGATTAGCACAGATACGCAGTATTTT. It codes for CASSYIAGGISTDTQYF.

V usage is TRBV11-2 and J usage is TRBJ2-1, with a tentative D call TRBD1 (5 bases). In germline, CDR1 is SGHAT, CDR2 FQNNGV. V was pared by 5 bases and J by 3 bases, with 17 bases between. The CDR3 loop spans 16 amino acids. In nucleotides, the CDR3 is TGTGCCAGCAGCCCCGGACAAGTAGGTAGCTACAATGAGCAGTTCTTC. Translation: CASSPGQVGSYNEQFF.

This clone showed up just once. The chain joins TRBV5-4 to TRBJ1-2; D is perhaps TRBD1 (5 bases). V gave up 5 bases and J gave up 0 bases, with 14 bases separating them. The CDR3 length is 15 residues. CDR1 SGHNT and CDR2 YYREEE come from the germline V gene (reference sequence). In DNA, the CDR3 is TGTGCCAGCAGTCCCGGGGCAAGCGCTAACTATGGCTACACCTTC. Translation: CASSPGASANYGYTF.

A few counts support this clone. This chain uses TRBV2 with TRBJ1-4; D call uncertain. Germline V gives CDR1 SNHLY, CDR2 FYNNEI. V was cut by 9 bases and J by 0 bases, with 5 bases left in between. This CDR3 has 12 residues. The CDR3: CASRPTNEKLFF. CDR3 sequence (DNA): TGTGCCAGTCGCCCAACTAATGAAAAACTGTTTTTT.

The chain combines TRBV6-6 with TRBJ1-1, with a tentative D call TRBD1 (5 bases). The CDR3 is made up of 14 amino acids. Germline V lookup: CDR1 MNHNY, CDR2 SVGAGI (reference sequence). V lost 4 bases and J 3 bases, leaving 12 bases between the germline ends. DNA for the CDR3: TGTGCCAGCAGTTTTAATAACAGGCACACTGAAGCTTTCTTT. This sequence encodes CASSFNNRHTEAFF.

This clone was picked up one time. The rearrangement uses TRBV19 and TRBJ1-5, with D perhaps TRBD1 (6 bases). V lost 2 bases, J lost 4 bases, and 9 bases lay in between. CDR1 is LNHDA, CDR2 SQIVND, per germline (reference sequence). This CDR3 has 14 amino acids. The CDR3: CASSIFDRNQPQHF. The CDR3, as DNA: TGTGCCAGTAGTATATTCGACAGGAATCAGCCCCAGCATTTT.

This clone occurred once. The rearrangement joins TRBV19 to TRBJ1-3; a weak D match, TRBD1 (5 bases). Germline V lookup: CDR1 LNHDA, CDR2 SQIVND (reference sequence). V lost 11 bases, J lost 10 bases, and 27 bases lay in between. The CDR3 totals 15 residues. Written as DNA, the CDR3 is TGTGCCGCCGGTAGCCGGGGTTCGGGGCGAGGGACCATATATTTT. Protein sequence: CAAGSRGSGRGTIYF.

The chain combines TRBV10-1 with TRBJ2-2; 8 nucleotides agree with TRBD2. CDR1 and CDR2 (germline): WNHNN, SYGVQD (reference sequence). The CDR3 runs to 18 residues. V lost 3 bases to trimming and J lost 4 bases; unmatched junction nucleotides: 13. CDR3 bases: TGCGCCAGCAGTGAATTGGTCGGGAGGGCCGGAGGCACCGGGGAGCTGTTTTTT. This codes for CASSELVGRAGGTGELFF.

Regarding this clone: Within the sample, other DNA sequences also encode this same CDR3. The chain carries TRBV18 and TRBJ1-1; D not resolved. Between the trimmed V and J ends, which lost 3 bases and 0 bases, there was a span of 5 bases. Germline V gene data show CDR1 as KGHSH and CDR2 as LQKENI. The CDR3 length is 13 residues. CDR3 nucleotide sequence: TGTGCCAGCTCACCCGGCTTGAACACTGAAGCTTTCTTT. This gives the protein CASSPGLNTEAFF.

CDR3 loop: CASSNAGAEAFF. The CDR3 DNA reads TGTGCCAGCAGCAACGCAGGGGCTGAAGCTTTCTTT. This chain links TRBV4-2 with TRBJ1-1, with D perhaps matching TRBD1 (6 bases). There are 12 residues in the CDR3. Germline V gene lookup returns CDR1 LGHNA and CDR2 YNFKEQ. Trimming removed 5 bases from V and 6 bases from J, with 10 bases in between.

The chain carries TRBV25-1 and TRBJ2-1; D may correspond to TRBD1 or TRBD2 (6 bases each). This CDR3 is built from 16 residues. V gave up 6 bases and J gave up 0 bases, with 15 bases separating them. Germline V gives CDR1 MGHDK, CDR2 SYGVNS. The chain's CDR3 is CASREGGGGSYNEQFF. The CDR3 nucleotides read TGTGCCAGCAGAGAGGGGGGCGGTGGCTCCTACAATGAGCAGTTCTTC.

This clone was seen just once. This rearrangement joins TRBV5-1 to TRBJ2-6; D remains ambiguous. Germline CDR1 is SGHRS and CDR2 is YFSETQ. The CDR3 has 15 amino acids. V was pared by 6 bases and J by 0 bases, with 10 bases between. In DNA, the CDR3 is TGCGCCAGCATAGACCGAGTCTCTGGGGCCAACGTCCTGACTTTC. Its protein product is CASIDRVSGANVLTF.